Shown below are 12 T cell receptor beta chains from a single sample sequenced in a study of identical twins (dated by TCRdb to the mid-2010s). The method behind the library was 5' RACE. The run used an Illumina HiSeq 2000. TCRdb passed the public sequencing reads through fastp at Q25 and MiXCR, retaining productive beta sequences. Rows are combined by CDR3 protein, so each entry shows the most common genes and DNA. Across this sample there are about 520,000 distinct CDR3 sequences, with 20% to 25% seen only once. The ten largest clones capture around 0.9% of the sample. The same data also contributed to another study, on T cells expressing NK-cell markers.

Sequencing used CD4+ T cells sorted from blood. All receptors derive from a woman between 18 and 29 years old in good health.

The rearrangement links TRBV5-1 to TRBJ1-1; possibly TRBD1 for D (5 bases). The CDR3 length is 15 residues. The V and J ends lost 4 bases and 6 bases respectively, with 19 bases between them. Germline V gene data show CDR1 as SGHRS and CDR2 as YFSETQ. This CDR3 reads CASSPTTVGIAEAFF. The CDR3 DNA reads as TGCGCCAGCAGCCCAACGACAGTGGGCATCGCTGAAGCTTTCTTT.

This clonotype showed up many times. The chain combines TRBV29-1 with TRBJ2-5, with D tentatively TRBD2 (6 bases). Germline CDR1 is SQVTM and CDR2 is ANQGSEA. The CDR3 covers 12 residues. V lost 8 bases to trimming and J lost 5 bases, with 15 bases between them. The CDR3 is CSTSGLRETQYF. The CDR3 coding sequence is TGCAGCACCTCGGGACTCCGGGAGACCCAGTACTTC.

This clonotype was observed a handful of times. The chain carries TRBV5-1 and TRBJ2-7, with D possibly matching TRBD1 (6 bases). Germline values: CDR1 SGHRS, CDR2 YFSETQ. The CDR3 sequence is 14 residues long. V was shortened by 1 base and J by 7 bases, with 15 bases between the two germline ends. Here the CDR3 reads CASSLTVGAQEQYF. The CDR3 DNA reads TGCGCCAGCAGCTTGACGGTGGGGGCTCAGGAGCAGTACTTC.

The chain has TRBV10-2 and TRBJ1-5; weak D call: TRBD1 (6 bases). Per germline, CDR1 WSHSY and CDR2 SAAADI. The CDR3 contains 14 residues. V lost 5 bases and J 9 bases, leaving 17 bases between the germline ends. This CDR3 reads CASSTRGRVLPQHF. As DNA, the CDR3 is TGCGCCAGCAGTACCAGGGGCCGGGTTTTGCCCCAGCATTTT.

The V and J genes are TRBV20-1 and TRBJ1-1; D unresolved. CDR3 length: 11 residues. V was cut by 4 bases and J by 0 bases, with 3 bases left in between. From germline, CDR1 is DFQATT and CDR2 SNEGSKA (reference sequence). The CDR3 loop is CSAIMNTEAFF. CDR3 nucleotides: TGCAGTGCTATAATGAACACTGAAGCTTTCTTT.

Ten or more counts support this clonotype. V and J are TRBV29-1 and TRBJ2-5, with 7 bases that match TRBD1. Germline loops: CDR1 SQVTM, CDR2 ANQGSEA. The CDR3 extends over 12 amino acids. Losses at the gene ends were 6 bases for V and 3 bases for J; bases not matched to a gene: 4. The CDR3 nucleotides read TGCAGCGTGCTAGGACAGGAAGAGACCCAGTACTTC. Its protein is CSVLGQEETQYF.

The V and J genes are TRBV27 and TRBJ2-3, with TRBD2 as a possible D gene (6 bases). The germline V gene has CDR1 MNHEY and CDR2 SMNVEV (reference sequence). Deletions cut 0 bases from V and 6 bases from J, with 16 bases between. The CDR3 runs 16 residues. The CDR3 DNA reads as TGTGCCAGCAGTTTATCCCCTTCCCTCCTAGCGGATACGCAGTATTTT. This sequence encodes CASSLSPSLLADTQYF.

The rearrangement joins TRBV9 to TRBJ1-3, with 7 positions matching TRBD1. With V trimmed by 4 bases and J by 0 bases, 16 bases remained unmatched. Looked up from germline, CDR1 is SGDLS and CDR2 is YYNGEE. The CDR3 runs 19 residues. The DNA for the CDR3 is TGTGCCAGCAGCCCTAGGGGGACAGCTACAAACCGCTCTGGAAACACCATATATTTT. Its protein product is CASSPRGTATNRSGNTIYF.

This clonotype was recorded a few times. The chain is built from TRBV30 and TRBJ2-7; 9 bases agree with TRBD2. Germline values: CDR1 GTSNPN, CDR2 SVGIG (reference sequence). The CDR3 length is 14 residues. V gave up 5 bases and J gave up 7 bases; unmatched junction bases: 12. CDR3 sequence reads: CAWGPGLATGEQYF. CDR3 bases: TGTGCCTGGGGCCCTGGACTAGCGACGGGTGAGCAGTACTTC.

The sample holds a few counts of this clonotype. The gene calls are TRBV20-1 and TRBJ1-5; D is uncertain. The CDR3 extends over 13 amino acids. The V gene's germline CDR1 is DFQATT and CDR2 SNEGSKA (reference sequence). V lost 3 bases, J lost 9 bases, and 15 bases lay in between. The DNA for the CDR3 is TGCAGTGCTAGGCGGAGCTTCGTCGGGCCCCAGCATTTT. Protein: CSARRSFVGPQHF.

The sample holds a few counts of this clonotype. The genes are TRBV7-9 and TRBJ2-7; 7 bases agree with TRBD2. Germline V CDR1 and CDR2: SEHNR, FQNEAQ (reference sequence). This CDR3 spans 11 amino acids. V trimming: 5 bases; J trimming: 7 bases; junction bases outside the gene matches: 2. CDR3 DNA: TGTGCCAGCAGCCCGGGACTAGAGCAGTACTTC. Protein sequence: CASSPGLEQYF.

The chain has TRBV6-1 and TRBJ1-5; D is ambiguous. V was shortened by 7 bases and J by 0 bases, with 10 bases between the two germline ends. CDR1 and CDR2 (germline): MNHNS, SASEGT. The CDR3 has 14 amino acids. CDR3 DNA: TGTGCCAGCACTCCAGTTAATAGCAATCAGCCCCAGCATTTT. This translates into CASTPVNSNQPQHF.